The rows below give T cell receptor beta chains drawn from one sample of a study of blood T cells in healthy people across ages. TCRdb itself ran the 5' RACE reads through MiXCR, one entry per CDR3 protein. Counted here are around 520,000 distinct CDR3 sequences, roughly a quarter occurring once; the ten biggest clones make up 3% to 4%. These data are also associated with another study on T cells of mothers and their children.

What was sequenced was blood. The receptors stem from a boy aged 2-9 years in good health. Both conserved end residues are part of each CDR3. Not all rows give a size; the values are once, few, many and, for expanded clones, a class.

once,TRBV29-1,TRBJ2-1,CSAVVDSTLEQFF
-,TRBV27,TRBJ2-5,CASSGTGEGETQYF
once,TRBV12-3/TRBV12-4,TRBJ2-3,CASSLNGYTDTQYF
-,TRBV29-1,TRBJ1-2,CSVLGGSRLGGYTF
few,TRBV7-2,TRBJ2-1,CASSLPDSYNEQFF
-,TRBV5-1,TRBJ2-5,CASSLASLQETQCF
-,TRBV15,-,CATSTGGTYEQYF
-,TRBV6-6,TRBJ1-1,CASSYTRVPGMDTEAFF
-,TRBV28,-,CASKSSGRYEQFF
few,TRBV9,TRBJ2-3,CASSVGLGSTDTQYF
-,TRBV19,TRBJ1-6,CASSVDRVRRSPLHF
few,TRBV7-2,TRBJ1-1,CASSAYKSLGLREAFF
-,TRBV15,TRBJ2-7,CATSRDGSVAGLYEQYF
-,TRBV5-1,TRBJ2-3,CASSPGGTDRTDTQYF
-,TRBV5-6,TRBJ2-1,CASSLGTVGEQFF
few,TRBV27,TRBJ2-2,CASSLTDRDPRWSGELFF
few,TRBV29-1,-,CSVEMDSPYEQYF
-,TRBV5-1,TRBJ1-2,CASSLIFGVYGYTF
-,TRBV4-3,TRBJ1-2,CASSQESQVNYGYTF
-,TRBV5-1,TRBJ2-3,CASSLDGRTSGDF
-,TRBV20-1,TRBJ1-2,CSASYGRVGGYTF
few,TRBV10-3,TRBJ2-5,CAISEWGAEKETQYF
few,TRBV24-1,TRBJ1-4,CATSDSVWEKLFF
few,TRBV10-2,TRBJ2-3,CASSPYSRTDTQYF
-,TRBV6-5,TRBJ2-5,CASSYVGRSYETQYF
-,TRBV7-2,TRBJ2-7,CASSLAQGTYEQYF
-,TRBV7-9,TRBJ1-3,CASSLVAGAGNTIYF
few,TRBV21-1,TRBJ2-5,CASPFWLAGEKETQYF
-,TRBV6-5,TRBJ2-5,CASSYSAGRLETQYF
-,TRBV19,-,CASSFRDQRGLYEQYF
many,TRBV2,TRBJ2-5,CASRPLQETQYF
-,TRBV5-1,TRBJ2-7,CASRDGTSPQQYF
-,TRBV20-1,TRBJ1-1,CSARDRVLGTEAFF
-,TRBV7-6,TRBJ1-1,CASSSTGMEMNTEAFF
-,TRBV10-3,TRBJ2-7,CAIGKGTVSYEQYF
medium-sized,TRBV5-1,TRBJ1-3,CASSGDSLSSGNTIYF
-,TRBV5-1,TRBJ2-1,CASSDGGRTSGSSSYNEQFF
-,TRBV6-5,TRBJ2-7,CASRTGLYTNYEQYF
many,TRBV5-1,TRBJ1-6,CASRLDQGRSNSPLHF
few,TRBV29-1,TRBJ1-1,CSGGDTEAFF
-,TRBV27,TRBJ1-4,CASIAGTTNEKLFF
few,TRBV5-1,-,CASKRDSYEQYF
-,TRBV7-9,TRBJ2-3,CASSLARGPLRDTQYF
-,TRBV5-5,TRBJ2-5,CASSSSGGLGETQYF
few,TRBV7-9,TRBJ2-4,CASSLVSGQGGSIQYF
few,TRBV20-1,-,CSALRTGGYIQYF
few,TRBV27,TRBJ2-5,CASRGTGRQETQYF
-,TRBV7-6,TRBJ2-5,CASSKQWLETQYF
few,TRBV7-9,-,CASSLEPASGTYEQYF
many,TRBV28,TRBJ2-5,CASSRDRAEETQYF
-,TRBV20-1,TRBJ2-6,CSARIGDRSSGANVLTF
-,TRBV5-1,TRBJ2-5,CASSFKGTSGRARQETQYF
-,TRBV29-1,TRBJ1-1,CSVDGGTNTEAFF